These T cell receptor beta chains were read from a single sample in a study of blood T cell repertoires in COVID-19. Some clones are missing from TCRdb's copy, which holds only in-frame ones; the method was immunoSEQ multiplex PCR. The top ten clones hold 2% to 2.5% of a sample with hundreds of thousands of clones, approximately 86% of them seen once. Sequenced material: PBMCs or T cells enriched from blood (not recorded which). These receptors were taken from a woman in her forties with acute COVID-19. Each CDR3 is given with its conserved first and last residue. Fields, in order: J gene, V gene, CDR3 protein.

>TRBJ1-5|TRBV5-8
CASSRGGYQPQHF
>TRBJ2-3|TRBV20-1
CSASQDTQYF
>TRBJ2-3|TRBV7-2
CASSLAPSGGTDTQYF
>TRBJ1-2|TRBV25-1
CASSDQGDWYGYTF
>TRBJ1-6|TRBV4-1
CASSQAENSPLHF
>TRBJ2-3|TRBV9
CASSAAGQGLKDTQYF
>TRBJ2-3|TRBV7-2
CASSLVDGGGTDTQYF
>TRBJ2-1|TRBV5-1
CASSLLAGGRNEQFF
>TRBJ1-3|TRBV6-5
CASRDTRNTIYF
>TRBJ2-2|TRBV4-1
CASSLAVHANTGELFF
>TRBJ2-1|TRBV3-1/TRBV3-2
CASSHRGGSYNEQFF
>TRBJ2-1|TRBV21-1
CASSKDSGGPRSYNEQFF
>TRBJ1-6|TRBV3-1/TRBV3-2
CVSSLQGGSSPLHF
>TRBJ2-7|TRBV9
CASSEGLAGTTYEQYF
>TRBJ1-3|TRBV15
CATSRDRSSGNTIYF
>TRBJ2-3|TRBV29-1
CSVETSGGDTQYF
>TRBJ1-2|TRBV30
CAWSRDIYGYTF
>TRBJ1-1|TRBV4-2
CASSQPGDTEAFF
>TRBJ1-5|TRBV6-1
CASSEVPGQGLYSNQPQHF
>TRBJ1-1|TRBV15
CATSRGPGDTEAFF
>TRBJ2-3|TRBV11-2
CASSLDSGGWDTQYF
>TRBJ2-3|TRBV3-1/TRBV3-2
CASSQDPSGGTDTQYF
>TRBJ1-2|TRBV5-6
CASRQRTNYGYTF
>TRBJ2-3|TRBV5-8
CASSLGQNRAADTQYF
>TRBJ2-2|TRBV15
CATSIQGTSNTGELFF
>TRBJ2-2|TRBV10-3
CAISEGTTYTGELFF
>TRBJ1-2|TRBV12-5
CASGLVYRGNTGTDGYTF
>TRBJ2-7|TRBV7-9
CASSLSRDEQYF
>TRBJ2-5|TRBV15
CATRDRETQYF
>TRBJ1-2|TRBV3-1/TRBV3-2
CASSQGGLSSGYTF
>TRBJ2-1|TRBV15
CATSREAGGSSYNEQFF
>TRBJ1-1|TRBV27
CASSLPGNTEAFF
>TRBJ2-1|TRBV11-2
CASRAVGANEQFF
>TRBJ1-3|TRBV11-3
CASSQRKDGGSGNTIYF